This entry features one TCR beta chain sequence. The data derive from a study of OX40 agonist ivuxolimab in advanced cancers. The V gene's germline CDR1 is DFQATT and CDR2 SNEGSKA (reference sequence). V gave up 6 bases and J gave up 2 bases, with 7 bases separating them. CDR3 length: 11 residues. TCRdb's table, derived via immunoSEQ multiplex PCR, lists solely in-frame clones and lacks some. The repertoire consists of 62,000 or so clones, with roughly 81% occurring once and the leading ten covering 9.8%. V usage is TRBV20-1 and J usage is TRBJ2-5, with a weak D call TRBD1 (5 bases). This clonotype was obtained from an adult with an advanced solid tumor such as melanoma, head and neck, liver or kidney cancer. This specimen consisted of CD4+ or CD8+ T cells sorted from blood, obtained in a trial of the OX40 agonist ivuxolimab. CDR3 sequence: CSAQGQETQYF. The CDR3 DNA reads as TGCAGTGCCCAGGGACAAGAGACCCAGTACTTC.